What follows is one T cell receptor beta chain and its context. What it recognizes is unknown. These data are taken from a study of metastatic and nonmetastatic thyroid tumors. Overall study context: Repertoire comparisons spanned blood and tumor or nodule tissue from malignant and benign thyroid patients.

Study-level findings and limits: Benign nodules were reported to have significantly lower TCR beta diversity than malignant thyroid tumors, in blood and tumor.

Until they underwent thyroid surgery, no patient had received any treatment. As originally analysed: The study's classifier, a distant-metastasis tool for papillary thyroid cancer, was built using CDR3 differences across clinicopathological groups. TCRdb re-called the PCR reads via MiXCR. TCRdb's processing, not the study's, gives the V and J calls here. Here the sample spans tens of thousands of clones, 20% being singletons. The TCR sequence derives from a female donor with papillary thyroid cancer or a benign thyroid nodule (not recorded which). Some clones in this sample may be carry-over from other donors' samples. The source material was adjacent normal tissue.

This CDR3 is CASSLTGNWAGELFF. Here the CDR3 DNA reads TGTGCCAGCAGCCTTACAGGGAACTGGGCCGGGGAGCTGTTTTTT. The chain is built from TRBV7-9 and TRBJ2-2; D possibly corresponds to TRBD1 (6 bases). The V and J ends lost 5 bases and 6 bases respectively, with 16 bases between them. The germline gives CDR1 SEHNR, CDR2 FQNEAQ (reference sequence). The CDR3 contains 15 residues.